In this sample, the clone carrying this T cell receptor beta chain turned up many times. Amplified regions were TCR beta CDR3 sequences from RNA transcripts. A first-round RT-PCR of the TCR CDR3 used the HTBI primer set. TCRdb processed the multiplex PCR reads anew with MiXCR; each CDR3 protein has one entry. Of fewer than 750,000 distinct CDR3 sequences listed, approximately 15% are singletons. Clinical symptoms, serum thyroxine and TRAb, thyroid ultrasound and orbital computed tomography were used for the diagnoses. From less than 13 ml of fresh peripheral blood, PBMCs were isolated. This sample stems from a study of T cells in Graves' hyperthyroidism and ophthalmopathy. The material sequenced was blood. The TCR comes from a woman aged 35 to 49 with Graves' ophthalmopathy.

The CDR3 loop is CSATGQGHEQYF. In DNA form, the CDR3 reads TGCAGTGCTACGGGACAGGGTCACGAGCAGTACTTC. The genes are TRBV20-1 and TRBJ2-7; 9 nucleotides line up with TRBD1. CDR3 length equals 12 residues. Germline V gene sequence: CDR1 DFQATT, CDR2 SNEGSKA (reference sequence). V lost 4 bases to trimming and J lost 5 bases; unmatched junction nucleotides: 3.